This T cell receptor beta chain was sequenced during a study of cytomegalovirus exposure and HLA in healthy donors. Study-level findings and limits: Previous analysis showed most TCR beta V segments were productive about 87% or about 30% of the time. In the analysis, some V segments, TRBV6-2 and TRBV6-3 included, were excluded as indistinguishable.

The PCR contained 60 Vbeta and 13 Jbeta primers. Clones were read by immunoSEQ multiplex PCR, and TCRdb kept only the in-frame ones, dropping some. The sample contains about 160,000 clones, around 79% of which appear only once. CDR1 is LNHDA, CDR2 SQIVND, per germline (reference sequence). V was trimmed by 6 bases and J by 1 base, leaving 8 bases between them. The CDR3 spans 13 residues. About this clone itself: Its antigen remains unknown.

Participants comprised healthy donors of bone marrow. Material for sequencing was PBMCs. J is TRBJ2-3 and V is TRBV19; D is perhaps TRBD2 (5 bases). The origin of this receptor is a man aged 40-55 years in good health and CMV-seronegative. For the CDR3, the DNA is TGTGCCAGTAGCCCGGAGGGCACAGATACGCAGTATTTT. Its translation is CASSPEGTDTQYF. The full variable domain, in which reference TRBV19 and TRBJ2-3 provide the parts outside the CDR3, is DGGITQSPKYLFRKEGQNVTLSCEQNLNHDAMYWYRQDPGQGLRLIYYSQIVNDFQKGDIAEGYSVSREKKESFPLTVTSAQKNPTAFYLCASSPEGTDTQYFGPGTRLTVL.